These 5 T cell receptor beta chains were sequenced from one sample in a study of early T cells in non-severe SARS-CoV-2 infection. TCRdb passed the 5' RACE reads through MiXCR, listing each CDR3 protein once. The data contain under 100,000 distinct CDR3 sequences, more than 9.5% of them singletons. The specimen sequenced was whole blood. The origin of the receptors is an adult who was a healthcare worker with PCR-confirmed SARS-CoV-2 infection or an uninfected control (not recorded which).

This clonotype came up a few times. The CDR3 region has the DNA TGTGCCACCTCGGAGGGGCCTGAGGGGGCGCCCGGGGAGCTGTTTTTT. The encoded protein is CATSEGPEGAPGELFF. The genes are TRBV24-1 and TRBJ2-2, with D possibly matching TRBD1 (7 bases). The CDR3 has 16 amino acids. The V gene lost 9 bases and the J gene lost 6 bases, with 22 bases spanning the gap. Germline-derived CDR1 and CDR2 are KGHDR and SFDVKD.

Only a few counts were recorded for this clonotype. V is TRBV7-9 and J is TRBJ1-1, with TRBD1 identical over 7 bases. Germline CDR1 SEHNR, CDR2 FQNEAQ (reference sequence). The CDR3 runs to 15 residues. With 4 bases clipped from V and 6 bases from J, the junction kept 11 bases outside the gene matches. The CDR3 DNA sequence: TGTGCCAGCAGCTCTCACGGGGACAGTTTTCCTGAAGCTTTCTTT. It is translated as CASSSHGDSFPEAFF.

This clonotype was detected only a few times. V is TRBV5-8 and J is TRBJ2-6, with a possible D match to TRBD1 (5 bases). V lost 2 bases and J lost 0, with 12 bases in between. The V gene's germline CDR1 is SGHTS and CDR2 YDEGEE. CDR3 length equals 17 residues. Here the CDR3 reads CASSFQGSSSGANVLTF. CDR3 DNA sequence: TGTGCCAGCAGCTTTCAGGGATCCAGCTCTGGGGCCAACGTCCTGACTTTC.

V is TRBV7-4 and J is TRBJ1-3, with TRBD1 identical over 8 bases. Germline V gene data show CDR1 as SGHVT and CDR2 as SQSDAQ. Unmatched junction bases numbered 6, after V lost 5 bases and J lost 3 bases. The CDR3 consists of 15 residues. The CDR3 reads CASSPGRGRGNTIYF. In nucleotides, the CDR3 is TGTGCCAGCAGCCCTGGCAGGGGGCGTGGAAACACCATATATTTT.

This clonotype was counted between two and nine times. V usage is TRBV14 and J usage is TRBJ2-1; 8 bases agree with TRBD2. Germline V gives CDR1 SGHDN, CDR2 FVKESK. The CDR3 is 13 amino acids. J lost 9 bases, V lost 4 bases, and 5 bases had no gene match. The CDR3 nucleotides are TGTGCCAGCAGCCCCCGACTAGCGAGTGAGCAGTTCTTC. It translates to CASSPRLASEQFF.